The next 8 T cell receptor beta chains were all read from a single sample in a study of blood T cell repertoires in COVID-19. The assay was immunoSEQ multiplex PCR, and TCRdb's table has in-frame clones only and misses some. The data contain 30,000 to 50,000 clones, around four fifths of them seen just once; the ten biggest clones take up 30% to 40%. Material for sequencing was peripheral blood. These receptors all come from a man at least 80 years old with active or convalescent COVID-19.

The chain combines TRBV30 with TRBJ1-5; no definite D call. Trimming stripped 0 bases from V and 1 base from J, with 4 bases between. The CDR3 is 13 amino acids. Germline-derived CDR1 and CDR2 are GTSNPN and SVGIG (reference sequence). The CDR3 bases are TGTGCCTGGAGTGTACAGAGCAATCAGCCCCAGCATTTT. Amino acid sequence: CAWSVQSNQPQHF.

This clone was found a few times. This chain uses TRBV7-9 with TRBJ1-1; 7 nucleotides match TRBD1. This CDR3 contains 12 residues. V gave up 3 bases and J gave up 8 bases; unmatched junction bases: 3. Germline lookup yields CDR1 SEHNR and CDR2 FQNEAQ (reference sequence). The CDR3 reads CASSLTGKEAFF. The DNA for the CDR3 is TGTGCCAGCAGCTTGACAGGGAAGGAAGCTTTCTTT.

This clone was seen just once. This chain connects TRBV6-5 to TRBJ1-1; perhaps TRBD1 as D (5 bases). The CDR3 totals 15 residues. V was clipped by 7 bases and J by 6 bases, with 21 bases between them. Germline V gene data show CDR1 as MNHEY and CDR2 as SVGAGI. The CDR3 protein is CASINGGTMVSEAFF. Written as DNA, the CDR3 is TGTGCCAGCATAAACGGGGGGACCATGGTGTCTGAAGCTTTCTTT.

J is TRBJ1-2 and V is TRBV4-1, with TRBD1 identical over 7 bases. CDR1 is MGHRA, CDR2 YSYEKL, per germline. The V segment lost 6 bases and the J segment 6 bases; nucleotides outside the gene matches: 13. The CDR3 loop spans 15 amino acids. The DNA for the CDR3 is TGCGCCAGCAGACTCGGACAGGTCAAGGGGCATGGCTACACCTTC. Translating it yields CASRLGQVKGHGYTF.

Points on this clone: An end of the junction does not agree with germline; a read error may underlie this. The V call is TRBV27, the J call TRBJ1-1, with D tentatively TRBD1 (6 bases). The CDR3 extends over 14 amino acids. In germline, CDR1 is MNHEY, CDR2 SMNVEV (reference sequence). The DNA of the CDR3 is TGTGCCAGCAGTCTATCACAGGGATACACTGAAGCTTTCTTT. It translates to CASSLSQGYTEAFF.

The rearrangement joins TRBV25-1 to TRBJ2-7; weak D call: TRBD2 (5 bases). Deletions cut 8 bases from V and 3 bases from J, with 20 bases between. The CDR3 extends over 15 amino acids. The germline V gene has CDR1 MGHDK and CDR2 SYGVNS. This CDR3 is CASQSSGSANYEQYF. DNA of the CDR3: TGTGCCAGCCAATCGTCCGGTAGCGCTAACTACGAGCAGTACTTC.

The genes are TRBV29-1 and TRBJ1-4; D call uncertain. Per germline, CDR1 SQVTM and CDR2 ANQGSEA. Trimming shortened V by 8 bases and J by 8 bases, and 12 bases separated the two germline ends. This CDR3 comprises 11 residues. CDR3 bases: TGCAGCCTCCAAAGCGGGGAAAAACTGTTTTTT. Its translation is CSLQSGEKLFF.

J is TRBJ2-7 and V is TRBV11-3; no reliable D call. The V gene lost 5 bases and the J gene lost 2 bases, with 13 bases spanning the gap. CDR3 length: 14 residues. Germline V gene sequence: CDR1 SGHNT, CDR2 YENEEA. CDR3 coding DNA: TGTGCCAGCAGCCCCACCTCTAGGACCTACGAGCAGTACTTC. Residues: CASSPTSRTYEQYF.